This T cell receptor (beta chain) was obtained from a study of blood T cell repertoires in COVID-19. Germline CDR1 is SGHRS and CDR2 is YFSETQ. V was shortened by 0 bases and J by 7 bases, with 11 bases between the two germline ends. This CDR3 has 14 amino acids. Authors' analysis steps: Reference gene primer amplification in the assay estimated nucleated cell counts. Sequenced by immunoSEQ multiplex PCR; TCRdb stores in-frame clones only, minus some. From that table come the V and J calls and clone size; the DNA was used to work out D and trimming. The table shows some 400,000 clones, with about 89% occurring only once.

The receptor comes from a woman aged 55-70 years with COVID-19, enrolled during active disease. The gene calls are TRBV5-1 and TRBJ2-1; weak D call: TRBD2 (6 bases). The specimen was peripheral blood. The CDR3 protein is CASSLVPGENEQFF. The CDR3 coding sequence is TGCGCCAGCAGCTTGGTTCCGGGGGAGAATGAGCAGTTCTTC.